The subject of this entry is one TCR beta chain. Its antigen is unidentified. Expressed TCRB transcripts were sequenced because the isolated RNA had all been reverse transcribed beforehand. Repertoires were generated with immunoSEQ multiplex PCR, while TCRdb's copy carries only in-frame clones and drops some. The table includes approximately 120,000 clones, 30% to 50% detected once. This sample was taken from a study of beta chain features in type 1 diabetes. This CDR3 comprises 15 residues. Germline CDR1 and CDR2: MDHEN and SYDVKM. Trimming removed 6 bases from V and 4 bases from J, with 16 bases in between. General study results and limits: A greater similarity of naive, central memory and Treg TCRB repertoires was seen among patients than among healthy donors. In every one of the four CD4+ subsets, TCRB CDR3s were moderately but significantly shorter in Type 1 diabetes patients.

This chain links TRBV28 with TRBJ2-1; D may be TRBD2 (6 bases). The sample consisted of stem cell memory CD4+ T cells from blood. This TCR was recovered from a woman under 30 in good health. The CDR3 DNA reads TGTGCCAGCAGCGAAGCGGGCAGGTGGTACAATGAGCAGTTCTTC. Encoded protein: CASSEAGRWYNEQFF.